A selection of T cell receptor beta chains follows, all from one sample in a study of cytomegalovirus exposure and HLA in healthy donors. Repertoires were generated with immunoSEQ multiplex PCR, while TCRdb's copy carries only in-frame clones and drops some. The sample lists about 190,000 clones, 79% occurring once. The sample was PBMCs. All receptors come from a woman younger than 30 in good health and CMV-seronegative. CDR3s include the opening cysteine and the closing phenylalanine or tryptophan. The D gene is left open where the match is weak. Some rows have no size entry. The others give once, few or many, or a class for an expanded clone.

v_gene	j_gene	d_gene	abundance	CDR3nt	CDR3aa
TRBV6-1	TRBJ1-2	-	-	TGTGCCAGCAGTGAGTCGGGGACTGCGCCTCGCTATGGCTACACCTTC	CASSESGTAPRYGYTF
TRBV7-8	TRBJ1-1	-	-	TGTGCCAGCAGGATCACAGGGAACACTGAAGCTTTCTTT	CASRITGNTEAFF
TRBV5-1	TRBJ1-4	-	-	TGCGCCAGCAGCCAGGGCGGCGCAACTAATGAAAAACTGTTTTTT	CASSQGGATNEKLFF
TRBV6-1	TRBJ1-5	TRBD1	once	TGTGCCAGCATCGTAGACAGGGGGCGGCCTCAGCCCCAGCATTTT	CASIVDRGRPQPQHF
TRBV7-3	TRBJ2-1	TRBD1	-	TGTGCCAGCAGCTTTATAGGGGACAGCAATGAGCAGTTCTTC	CASSFIGDSNEQFF
TRBV30	TRBJ2-1	-	-	TGTGCCTGGAGTGAGGAAACTAAACCTTACAATGAGCAGTTCTTC	CAWSEETKPYNEQFF
TRBV11-1	TRBJ2-5	-	-	TGTGCCAGCAGCTCCAGAAAAAGGGCAGGGGCAGAGACCCAGTACTTC	CASSSRKRAGAETQYF
TRBV5-4	TRBJ2-7	TRBD2	few	TGTGCCAGCAGCTTAACTAGCGGGGGCTCCTACGAGCAGTACTTC	CASSLTSGGSYEQYF
TRBV5-4	TRBJ1-6	-	once	TGTGCCAGCAGCCCGGGAGATAAGGGGAATTCACCCCTCCACTTT	CASSPGDKGNSPLHF
TRBV28	TRBJ2-5	-	-	TGTGCCACAAGGGCGGGGATCCAAGAGACCCAGTACTTC	CATRAGIQETQYF
TRBV19	TRBJ2-5	-	once	TGTGCCAGTAGCGACAGAGACCAAGAGACCCAGTACTTC	CASSDRDQETQYF
TRBV28	TRBJ2-3	-	-	TGTGCCAGCAGTTCGGACACAGGTACGCAGTATTTT	CASSSDTGTQYF
TRBV27	TRBJ1-2	-	-	TGTGCCAGCAGTCTCACCGGACCTGGAGGCTTTGGCTACACCTTC	CASSLTGPGGFGYTF
TRBV9	TRBJ1-3	-	-	TGTGCCAGCCGGCCCGGAGACTCTGGAAACACCATATATTTT	CASRPGDSGNTIYF
TRBV19	TRBJ1-2	-	-	TGTGCCAGTAGTATAGATAACGTCGGGGAAAGCGGCTATGGCTACACCTTC	CASSIDNVGESGYGYTF
TRBV7-8	TRBJ2-7	-	-	TGTGCCAGCAGCTTAACGGCAGGGGGGTATAGCGAGCAGTACTTC	CASSLTAGGYSEQYF
TRBV4-1	TRBJ2-1	-	few	TGCGCCAGCAGCCAAGGCGAATCGAGGCCGGGTGATGAGCAGTTCTTC	CASSQGESRPGDEQFF
TRBV5-6	TRBJ1-5	-	-	TGTGCCAGCAGCTTGGGAGGGCTTCAGCCCCAGCATTTT	CASSLGGLQPQHF
TRBV15	TRBJ2-1	TRBD1	-	TGTGCCACCAGCAGAGATCTGACAGGGCCATACAATGAGCAGTTCTTC	CATSRDLTGPYNEQFF
TRBV4-1	TRBJ1-1	TRBD1	-	TGCGCCAGCAGCCAAAACAGGGGGAACGCTGAAGCTTTCTTT	CASSQNRGNAEAFF
TRBV6-5	TRBJ2-5	TRBD2	-	TGTGCCAGCAAGACAAGCGGGGGCCTCCAAGAGACCCAGTACTTC	CASKTSGGLQETQYF
TRBV7-9	TRBJ2-7	-	-	TGTGCCAGCAGCTTAGCGTCCAATATAGCCACCTTC	CASSLASNIATF
TRBV9	TRBJ1-3	-	-	TGTGCCAGCAGCGTAGAACTTACGGGGATATCTGGAAACACCATATATTTT	CASSVELTGISGNTIYF
TRBV28	TRBJ2-1	-	-	TGTGCCAGTTCAACTGCGGGGGCCCGCTACAATGAGCAGTTCTTC	CASSTAGARYNEQFF
TRBV27	TRBJ1-6	-	once	TGTGCCAGCAGTTTGGTTTACTCTTTAAATTCACCCCTCCACTTT	CASSLVYSLNSPLHF
TRBV30	TRBJ2-1	-	few	TGTGCCTGGAGACCAAGGACTCTCCACAATGAGCAGTTCTTC	CAWRPRTLHNEQFF
TRBV18	TRBJ1-2	-	-	TGTGCCAGCTCACTCCAGGGGACTAACTATGGCTACACCTTC	CASSLQGTNYGYTF
TRBV7-8	TRBJ2-1	-	-	TGTGCCAGCAGCTTGGACGGGAGCTCCTACAATGAGCAGTTCTTC	CASSLDGSSYNEQFF
TRBV18	TRBJ2-7	-	-	TGTGCCAGCTCACCGGCCGATGCCGAGCAGTACTTC	CASSPADAEQYF
TRBV27	TRBJ1-1	-	-	TGTGCCAGCAGTTCCATAGGGGGTACGTTTGAATTACGCTCTGAAGCTTTCTTT	CASSSIGGTFELRSEAFF
TRBV10-1	TRBJ1-1	-	-	TGCGCCAGCAGTGAGGGAGGGACTGAAGCTTTCTTT	CASSEGGTEAFF
TRBV4-1	TRBJ1-2	-	once	TGCGCCAGCAGCTCACAGGGTGGGTATGGCTACACCTTC	CASSSQGGYGYTF
TRBV2	TRBJ1-5	-	-	TGTGCCAGCAGCAGGACAGACAATCAGCCCCAGCATTTT	CASSRTDNQPQHF
TRBV5-1	TRBJ2-7	TRBD2	-	TGCGCCAGCAGCTTGGCAAGGACTAGCGGAATACCCTACGAGCAGTACTTC	CASSLARTSGIPYEQYF
TRBV28	TRBJ2-5	-	-	TGTGCCAGCAAGGGGGTGCAGGTGGCCCAGTACTTC	CASKGVQVAQYF
TRBV9	TRBJ2-3	TRBD2	once	TGTGCCAGCAGCCCCACGGGTTCGACAGGGCTAGCGGGAGTTGCAGATACGCAGTATTTT	CASSPTGSTGLAGVADTQYF
TRBV6-1	TRBJ2-3	TRBD1	-	TGTGCCAGCAGTGCCCGACAGGGGGCAAGCACAGATACGCAGTATTTT	CASSARQGASTDTQYF
TRBV27	TRBJ2-7	-	-	TGTGCCTCGGGGAACTACGAGCAGTACTTC	CASGNYEQYF
TRBV7-7	TRBJ2-2	-	-	TGTGCCAGCAGCTCAGGGGTCGGCACCGGGGAGCTGTTTTTT	CASSSGVGTGELFF
TRBV7-9	TRBJ2-2	-	-	TGTGCCAGCAGCGAGAGGACTCCACTCGGGGAGCTGTTTTTT	CASSERTPLGELFF
TRBV7-9	TRBJ2-2	TRBD1	-	TGTGCCAGCAGCTACCCGACAGGGAAGGGCACCGGGGAGCTGTTTTTT	CASSYPTGKGTGELFF
TRBV10-1	TRBJ1-6	-	-	TGCGCCAGTAGACAGGATGGAACTTCACCCCTCCACTTT	CASRQDGTSPLHF
TRBV28	TRBJ1-2	TRBD1	-	TGTGCCAGCAGTGACCCCGGGACAGGGGACTCGGCCTATGGCTACACCTTC	CASSDPGTGDSAYGYTF
TRBV19	TRBJ1-2	TRBD1	-	TGTGCCAGTAGTACTTCCCGGACAGGGACCGTCTATGGCTACACCTTC	CASSTSRTGTVYGYTF
TRBV13	TRBJ1-1	TRBD1	-	TGTGCCAGCAGCTTAGACGAAGGGGGCAGGGGGAACACTGAAGCTTTCTTT	CASSLDEGGRGNTEAFF
TRBV5-1	TRBJ2-5	-	-	TGCGCCAGCAGCGTTGGAGGACGAGCGGAGACCCAGTACTTC	CASSVGGRAETQYF
TRBV28	TRBJ2-2	TRBD1	-	TGTGCCAGCAGGACAGGGGGGACCGGGGAGCTGTTTTTT	CASRTGGTGELFF
TRBV9	TRBJ2-7	TRBD2	-	TGTGCCAGCAGCGTAGATACTAGCGGGAGGGGGTGGCAGTACTTC	CASSVDTSGRGWQYF